A single TCR beta chain is shown here with its context. Antigen: not known. This sample is drawn from a study of cytomegalovirus exposure and HLA in healthy donors. Study-wide background: Researchers previously reported finding roughly 120 million unique TCR beta sequences from 150 million to 200 million T cells. Study-wide findings and caveats: TCR beta V segments were, for the most part, productive about 87% or about 30% of the time in an earlier analysis. In a later analysis, specific HLA alleles were associated with around 17,000 TCR beta sequences at a 0.05 false discovery rate. Approximately 160 TCR beta chains were listed as cytomegalovirus-associated.

The PCR used 60 Vbeta and 13 Jbeta primers. Only in-frame clones appear in the TCRdb table, and some are missing; sequencing was by immunoSEQ multiplex PCR. The sample consists of fewer than 30,000 clones, 50% to 75% of them appearing once. The CDR3 spans 15 residues. Per the germline V gene, CDR1 is MNHNS and CDR2 is SASEGT. V dropped 6 bases and J dropped 0 bases, with 12 bases sitting between them. Sequencing was performed on PBMCs. This chain connects TRBV6-1 to TRBJ1-3; no reliable D call. The clonotype comes from a male donor in good health and CMV-seropositive. In DNA form, the CDR3 reads TGTGCCAGCAGCTTACGGGGAAGCTCTGGAAACACCATATATTTT. Residues: CASSLRGSSGNTIYF.